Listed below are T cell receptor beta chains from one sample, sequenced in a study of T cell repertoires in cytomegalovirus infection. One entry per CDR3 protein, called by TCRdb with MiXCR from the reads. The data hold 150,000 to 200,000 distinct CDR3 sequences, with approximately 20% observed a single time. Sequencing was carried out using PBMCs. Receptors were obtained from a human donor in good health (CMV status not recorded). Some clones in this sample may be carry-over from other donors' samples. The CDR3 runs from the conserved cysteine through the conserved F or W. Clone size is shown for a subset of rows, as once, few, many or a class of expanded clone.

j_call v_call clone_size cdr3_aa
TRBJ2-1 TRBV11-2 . CASSGGQSSDPLYNEQFF
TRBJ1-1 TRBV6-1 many CASSRTGTGATEAFF
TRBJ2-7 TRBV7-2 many CASSLRGKSSYEQYF
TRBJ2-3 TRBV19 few CASSMDRGYDTQYF
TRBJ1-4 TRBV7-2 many CASSLVGSVGEKLFF
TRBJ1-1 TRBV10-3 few CAISESGAGINTEAFF
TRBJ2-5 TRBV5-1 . CASSPPQRGAYQETQYF
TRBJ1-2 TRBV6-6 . CASSYVDGQEGYTF
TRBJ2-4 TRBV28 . CASSLGTGGLNIQYF
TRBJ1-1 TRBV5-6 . CASSLRTYTEAFF
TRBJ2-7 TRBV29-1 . CSVADTRSSYEQYF
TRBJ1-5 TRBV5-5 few CASSLSIGEVGNQPQHF
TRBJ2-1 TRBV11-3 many CASSPLAGGFSNEQFF
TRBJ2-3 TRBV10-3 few CAIGGQKTDTQYF
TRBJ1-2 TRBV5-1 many CASRPPGNYGYTF
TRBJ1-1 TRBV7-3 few CASSLLGGSTEAFF
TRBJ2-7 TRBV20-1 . CSARGLEFEQYF
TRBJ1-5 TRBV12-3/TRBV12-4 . CASSLIGGLHGAQHF
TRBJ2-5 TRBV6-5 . CASSLRLGGTQYF
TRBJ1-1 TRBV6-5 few CASRKVANTEAFF
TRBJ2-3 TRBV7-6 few CASSRTSGRGRDTQYF
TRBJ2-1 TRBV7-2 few CASSLINGIGNEQFF
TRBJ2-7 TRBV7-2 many CASSRGAGAVLPYEQYF
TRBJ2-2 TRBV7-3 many CASSSTSGSSGELFF
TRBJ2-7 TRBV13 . CASSLVLAGVPEQYF
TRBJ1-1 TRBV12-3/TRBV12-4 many CASIIMGRRTEAFF
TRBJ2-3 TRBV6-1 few CASGPGLGPGLSTDTQYF
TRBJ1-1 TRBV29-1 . CSGGQGATGNTEAFF
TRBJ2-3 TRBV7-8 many CASSLGHGGASYTDTQYF
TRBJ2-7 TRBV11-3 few CASSLADRLYEQYF
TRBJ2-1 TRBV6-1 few CASTRGNEQFF
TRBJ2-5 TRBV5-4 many CASSLEVSSETQYF
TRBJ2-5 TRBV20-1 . CSALGDRAFGTQYF
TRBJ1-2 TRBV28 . CASSPGGNSYGYTF
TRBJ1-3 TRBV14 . CASSRAHITGNTIYF
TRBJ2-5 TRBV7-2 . CASSTFDPRASGSETQYF
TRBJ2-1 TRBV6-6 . CASSYSGQGISEQFF
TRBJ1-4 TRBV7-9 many CASSLAAGPSTELFF
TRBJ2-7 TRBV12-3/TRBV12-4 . CASNQDRTGTPYEQYF
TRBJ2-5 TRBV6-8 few CASSRKGLQETQYF
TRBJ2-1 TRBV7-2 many CASSDGLAGGYNEQFF
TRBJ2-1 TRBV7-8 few CASSLVLAGEGEQFF
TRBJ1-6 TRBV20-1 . CSARTQGKGSPLHF
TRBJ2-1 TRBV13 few CASSLELANEQFF
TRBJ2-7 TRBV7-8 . CASTPLHEQYF
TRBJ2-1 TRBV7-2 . CASSKGNPYNEQFF
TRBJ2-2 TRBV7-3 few CASSLGGSSGELFF
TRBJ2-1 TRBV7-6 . CASSPSLDEQFF
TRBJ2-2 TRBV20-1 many CSASRTANTGELFF
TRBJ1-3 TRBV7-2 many CASSLADANSGNTIYF
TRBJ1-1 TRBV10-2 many CASSPPRGTSGTEAFF
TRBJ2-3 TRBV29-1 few CSVEAPYTQYF
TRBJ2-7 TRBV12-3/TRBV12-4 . CASSDPGQGAPYEQYF
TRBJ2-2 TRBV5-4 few CASTPTGTGELFF
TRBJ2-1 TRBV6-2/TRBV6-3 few CASSYPRPGGGNEQFF
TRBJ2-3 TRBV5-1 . CASSSRTGPGDTQYF
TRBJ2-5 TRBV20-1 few CSASLAGETQYF